This entry is about one T cell receptor (beta chain). These data are taken from a study of T cell changes during pregnancy in multiple sclerosis. TCRdb's copy holds only in-frame clones and misses some; the assay was immunoSEQ multiplex PCR. Counted here are around 110,000 clones, approximately 90% occurring once; the ten biggest clones make up about 1.5%. The CDR3 has 15 amino acids. Germline V gene lookup returns CDR1 SGHNT and CDR2 YYREEE (reference sequence). Trimming removed 4 bases from V and 3 bases from J; junction bases left unmatched: 6. This specimen consisted of peripheral blood, obtained in the third trimester of pregnancy. The chain has TRBV5-4 and TRBJ2-3, with 9 bases lining up with TRBD1. This receptor was identified in a female donor with multiple sclerosis, enrolled in a pregnancy study. CDR3 loop: CASSPGQGRTDTQYF. As DNA, the CDR3 is TGTGCCAGCAGCCCAGGACAGGGGCGGACAGATACGCAGTATTTT.